This record concerns one T cell receptor beta chain sequence. Its specificity is unknown. A much larger clone sits a single nucleotide away, making a read error possible. Trimming shortened V by 6 bases and J by 8 bases, and 18 bases separated the two germline ends. This CDR3 comprises 14 residues. Per germline, CDR1 MNHNS and CDR2 SASEGT. The sample is drawn from a study of CD8+CD57+ T cells in acquired aplastic anemia. Study-wide background: DNA per sorted CD4+ or CD8+ sample ranged roughly 0.19 to 30 ug, averaging around 3 ug. General study points: Patients shared some 29 CD8+ CDR3 sequences with controls. Simpson's diversity of CD8+ cells was not significantly different in patients compared with controls.

By flow cytometry, patients selected for sequencing had shown an expansion of CD8+CD57+ cells. Template material for TCR beta VDJ and CDR3 profiling consisted of genomic DNA. Using its own MiXCR run on the reads, TCRdb lists one record per CDR3 protein. The sample contains over 150,000 distinct CDR3 sequences, roughly 48% of which appear only once. The chain joins TRBV6-1 to TRBJ2-3; D is undetermined. The clonotype originates from a human donor with aplastic anemia. Source material: sorted CD4+, CD8+, or CD8+CD57+ T cells (not recorded which) from PBMCs. The CDR3 coding sequence is TGTGCCAGCAGCTCCCCGACATTGGCAGGTACGCAGTATTTT. Protein product: CASSSPTLAGTQYF.